The entry below describes one TCR beta chain. The antigen is unknown. Donation came from healthy HIV-negative adults that had no recent acute infections or vaccinations. Generated by immunoSEQ multiplex PCR, the TCRdb table keeps only in-frame clones and is missing some. The sample holds 740,000 or so clones, about three quarters seen once. The data were obtained in a study of shared clonotypes between healthy human individuals. V shed 3 bases, J shed 5 bases, and the junction held 9 bases outside the gene matches. The CDR3 runs 15 residues. Looked up from germline, CDR1 is MGHRA and CDR2 is YSYEKL. Study-level results: Sorted-subset samples were not fully sequenced, rarefaction indicated.

The sample comprised memory CD4+ T cells sorted from blood. The subset is: CD45RA-negative fraction. This sequence joins TRBV4-1 and TRBJ2-5, with 7 bases fitting TRBD1. The sequence derives from a woman aged 25 to 39 in good health. This CDR3 is CASSQKGQARETQYF. CDR3 coding DNA: TGCGCCAGCAGCCAGAAAGGACAGGCCCGTGAGACCCAGTACTTC.